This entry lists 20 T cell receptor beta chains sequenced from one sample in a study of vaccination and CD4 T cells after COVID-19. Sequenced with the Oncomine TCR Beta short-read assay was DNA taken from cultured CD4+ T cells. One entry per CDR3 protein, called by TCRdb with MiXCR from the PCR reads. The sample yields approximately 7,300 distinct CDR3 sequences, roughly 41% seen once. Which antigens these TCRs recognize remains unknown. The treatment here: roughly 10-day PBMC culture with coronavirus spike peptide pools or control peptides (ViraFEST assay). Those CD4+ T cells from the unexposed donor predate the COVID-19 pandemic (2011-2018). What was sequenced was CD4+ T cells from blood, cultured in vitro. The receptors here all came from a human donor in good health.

The CDR3 is CASSLGDLKLGYGYTF. CDR3 in DNA: TGTGCCAGCAGCTTAGGGGACCTCAAGCTTGGCTATGGCTACACCTTC. The chain uses TRBV7-9 and TRBJ1-2; D possibly corresponds to TRBD1 (5 bases). This CDR3 is 16 amino acids long. V shed 1 base and J shed 4 bases, with 16 bases lying between them. Germline V CDR1 and CDR2: SEHNR, FQNEAQ (reference sequence).

CDR3 loop: CASSQPTGVNEKLFF. For the CDR3, the DNA is TGTGCCAGCAGCCAGCCGACAGGGGTTAATGAAAAACTGTTTTTT. This chain joins TRBV7-9 and TRBJ1-4, with TRBD1 matching 8 bases. CDR1 SEHNR and CDR2 FQNEAQ come from the germline V gene (reference sequence). The CDR3 runs 15 residues. The V segment lost 5 bases and the J segment 4 bases; nucleotides outside the gene matches: 6. Full variable domain (rest looked up from reference TRBV7-9 and TRBJ1-4): DTGVSQNPRHKITKRGQNVTFRCDPISEHNRLYWYRQTLGQGPEFLTYFQNEAQLEKSRLLSDRFSAERPKGSFSTLEIQRTEQGDSAMYLCASSQPTGVNEKLFFGSGTQLSVL.

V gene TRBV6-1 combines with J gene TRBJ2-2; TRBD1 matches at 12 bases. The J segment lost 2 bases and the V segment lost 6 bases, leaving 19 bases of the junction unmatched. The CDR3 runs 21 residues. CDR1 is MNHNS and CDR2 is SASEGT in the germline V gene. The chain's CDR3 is CASRGLQRDRGRLLNTGELFF. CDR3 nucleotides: TGTGCCAGCAGAGGGCTACAGCGGGACAGGGGGCGACTACTTAACACCGGGGAGCTGTTTTTT.

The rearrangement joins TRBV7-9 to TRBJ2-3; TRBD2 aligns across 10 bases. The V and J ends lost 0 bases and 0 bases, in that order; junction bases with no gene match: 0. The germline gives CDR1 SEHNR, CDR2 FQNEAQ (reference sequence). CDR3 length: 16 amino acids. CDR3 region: CASSLAGLASTDTQYF. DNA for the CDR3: TGTGCCAGCAGCTTAGCGGGACTAGCGAGCACAGATACGCAGTATTTT.

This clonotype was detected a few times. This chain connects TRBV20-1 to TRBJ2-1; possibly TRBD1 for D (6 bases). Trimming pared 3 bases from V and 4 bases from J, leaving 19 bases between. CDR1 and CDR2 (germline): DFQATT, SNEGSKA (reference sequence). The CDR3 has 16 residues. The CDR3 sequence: CSASPTSRGGYNEQFF. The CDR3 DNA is TGCAGTGCTAGTCCTACCTCCCGAGGGGGATACAATGAGCAGTTCTTC.

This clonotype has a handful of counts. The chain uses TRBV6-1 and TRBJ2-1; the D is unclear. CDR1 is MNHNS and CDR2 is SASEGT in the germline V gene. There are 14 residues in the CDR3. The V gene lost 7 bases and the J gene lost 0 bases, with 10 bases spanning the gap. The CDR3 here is CASIKESSYNEQFF. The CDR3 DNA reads TGTGCCAGCATCAAGGAGAGCTCCTACAATGAGCAGTTCTTC.

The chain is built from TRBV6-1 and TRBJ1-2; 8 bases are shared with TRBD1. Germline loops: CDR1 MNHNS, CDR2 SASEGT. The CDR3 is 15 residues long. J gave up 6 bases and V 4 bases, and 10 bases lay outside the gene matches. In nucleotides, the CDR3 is TGTGCCAGCAGTGCCAGACGACAGGGGAAGGATGGCTACACCTTC. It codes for CASSARRQGKDGYTF.

CDR3: CASSSLAGRTDTQYF. DNA for the CDR3: TGTGCCAGCAGCTCACTAGCGGGCCGTACAGATACGCAGTATTTT. This chain joins TRBV7-8 and TRBJ2-3; 9 nucleotides match TRBD2. This CDR3 contains 15 residues. The J segment lost 3 bases and the V segment lost 4 bases, leaving 5 bases of the junction unmatched. CDR1 and CDR2 from the germline V gene are SGHVS and FQNEAQ.

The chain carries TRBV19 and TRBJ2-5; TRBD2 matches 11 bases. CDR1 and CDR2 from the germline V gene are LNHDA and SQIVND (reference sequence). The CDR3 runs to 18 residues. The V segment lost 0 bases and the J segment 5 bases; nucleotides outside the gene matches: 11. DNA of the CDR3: TGTGCCAGTAGTATAGATAAAACTAGCGGGAGCCTCGGGGAGACCCAGTACTTC. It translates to CASSIDKTSGSLGETQYF. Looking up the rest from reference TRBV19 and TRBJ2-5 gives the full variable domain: DGGITQSPKYLFRKEGQNVTLSCEQNLNHDAMYWYRQDPGQGLRLIYYSQIVNDFQKGDIAEGYSVSREKKESFPLTVTSAQKNPTAFYLCASSIDKTSGSLGETQYFGPGTRLLVL.

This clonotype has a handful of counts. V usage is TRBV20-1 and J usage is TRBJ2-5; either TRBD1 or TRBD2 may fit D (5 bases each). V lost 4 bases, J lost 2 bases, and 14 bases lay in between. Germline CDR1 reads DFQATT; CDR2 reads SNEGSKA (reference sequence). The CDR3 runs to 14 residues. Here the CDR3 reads CSANRDGNQETQYF. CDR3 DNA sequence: TGCAGTGCTAACCGGGACGGAAATCAAGAGACCCAGTACTTC.

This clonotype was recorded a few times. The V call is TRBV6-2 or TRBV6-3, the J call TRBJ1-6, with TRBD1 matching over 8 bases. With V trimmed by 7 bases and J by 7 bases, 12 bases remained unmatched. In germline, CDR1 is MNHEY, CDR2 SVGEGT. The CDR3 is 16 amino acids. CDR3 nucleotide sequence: TGTGCCAGCACCTTAACCTGGACAGGGAAGAATTCACCCCTCCACTTT. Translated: CASTLTWTGKNSPLHF.

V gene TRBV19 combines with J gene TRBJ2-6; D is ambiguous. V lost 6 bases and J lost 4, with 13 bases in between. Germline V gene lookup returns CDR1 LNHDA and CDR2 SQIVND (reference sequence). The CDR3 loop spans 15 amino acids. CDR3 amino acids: CASRLLGSGANVLTF. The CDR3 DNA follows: TGTGCCAGTAGGTTGTTAGGATCCGGGGCCAACGTCCTGACTTTC.

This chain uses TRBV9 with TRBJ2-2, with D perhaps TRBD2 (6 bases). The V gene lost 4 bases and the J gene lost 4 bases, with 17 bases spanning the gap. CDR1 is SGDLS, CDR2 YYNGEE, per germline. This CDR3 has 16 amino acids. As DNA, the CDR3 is TGTGCCAGCAGCCCCCCAGGGCTAGCGAGCACCGGGGAGCTGTTTTTT. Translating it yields CASSPPGLASTGELFF.

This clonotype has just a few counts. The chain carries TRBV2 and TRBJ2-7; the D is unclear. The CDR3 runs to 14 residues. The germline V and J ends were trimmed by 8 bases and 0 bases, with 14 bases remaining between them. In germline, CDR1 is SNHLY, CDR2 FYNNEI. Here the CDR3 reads CASRLERSSYEQYF. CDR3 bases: TGTGCCAGCCGGTTGGAACGGAGCTCCTACGAGCAGTACTTC.

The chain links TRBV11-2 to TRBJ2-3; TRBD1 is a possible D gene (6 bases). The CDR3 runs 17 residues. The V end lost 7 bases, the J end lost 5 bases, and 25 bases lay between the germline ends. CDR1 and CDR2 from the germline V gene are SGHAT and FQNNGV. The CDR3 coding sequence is TGTGCCAGCAAGCAAGTTAGGGGGAGAGGCCCTCGAGATACGCAGTATTTT. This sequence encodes CASKQVRGRGPRDTQYF.

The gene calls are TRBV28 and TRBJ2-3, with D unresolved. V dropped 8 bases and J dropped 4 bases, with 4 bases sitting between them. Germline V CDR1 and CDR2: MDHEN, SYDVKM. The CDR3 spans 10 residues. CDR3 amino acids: CASRADTQYF. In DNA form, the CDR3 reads TGTGCCAGCCGAGCAGATACGCAGTATTTT.

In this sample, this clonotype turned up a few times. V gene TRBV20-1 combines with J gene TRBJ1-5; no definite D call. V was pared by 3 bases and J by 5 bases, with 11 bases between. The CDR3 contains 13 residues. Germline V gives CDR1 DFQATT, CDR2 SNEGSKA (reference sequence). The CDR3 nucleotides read TGCAGTGCTAGTAGGACCAAAGATCAGCCCCAGCATTTT. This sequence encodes CSASRTKDQPQHF.

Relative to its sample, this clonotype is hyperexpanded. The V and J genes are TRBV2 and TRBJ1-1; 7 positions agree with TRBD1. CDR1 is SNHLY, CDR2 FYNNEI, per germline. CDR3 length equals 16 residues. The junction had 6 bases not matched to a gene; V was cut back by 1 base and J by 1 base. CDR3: CASSEVGQGGNTEAFF. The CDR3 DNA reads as TGTGCCAGCAGTGAAGTTGGGCAGGGGGGGAACACTGAAGCTTTCTTT.

In DNA, the CDR3 is TGTGCCAGCAGCAAAACGGGGCCCTGGTTAAACATTCAGTACTTC. Residues: CASSKTGPWLNIQYF. V gene TRBV21-1 combines with J gene TRBJ2-4; TRBD2 was called by the table and not checked on the DNA. TRBV21-1 counts as a pseudogene. The CDR3 consists of 15 residues.

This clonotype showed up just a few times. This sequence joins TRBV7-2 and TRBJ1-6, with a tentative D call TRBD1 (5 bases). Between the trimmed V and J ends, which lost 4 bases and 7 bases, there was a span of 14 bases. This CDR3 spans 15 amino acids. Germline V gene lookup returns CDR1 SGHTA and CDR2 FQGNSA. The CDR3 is CASSSGVPGNSPLHF. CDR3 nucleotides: TGTGCCAGCAGCTCGGGGGTCCCGGGGAATTCACCCCTCCACTTT.